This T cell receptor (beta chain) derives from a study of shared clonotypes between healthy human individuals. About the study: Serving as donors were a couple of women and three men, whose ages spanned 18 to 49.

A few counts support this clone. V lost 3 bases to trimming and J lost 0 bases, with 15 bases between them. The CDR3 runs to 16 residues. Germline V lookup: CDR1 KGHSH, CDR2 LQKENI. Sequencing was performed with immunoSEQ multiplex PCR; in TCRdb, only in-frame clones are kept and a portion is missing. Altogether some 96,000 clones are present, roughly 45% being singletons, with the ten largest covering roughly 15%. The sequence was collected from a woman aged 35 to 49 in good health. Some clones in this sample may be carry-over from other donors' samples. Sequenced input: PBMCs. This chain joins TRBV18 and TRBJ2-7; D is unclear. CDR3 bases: TGTGCCAGCTCACCCACCCATCCGTCGAGCTCCTACGAGCAGTACTTC. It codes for CASSPTHPSSSYEQYF.